This TCR beta chain was obtained from a study of response to subunit inactivated influenza vaccine. Study observations and caveats: Few additional T cells are recruited per seasonal influenza vaccination, authors suggested.

TCRdb independently ran MiXCR on the RT-PCR reads; one entry per CDR3 protein. This table holds about 570,000 distinct CDR3 sequences, approximately 12% found once. This clonotype was counted ten times or more. Its antigen is not identified. The sequence derives from a man aged 45-65 years who received an inactivated influenza vaccine. Sequenced here: PBMCs from blood, sampled on the day of vaccination.

The CDR3 bases are TGCAGCGTTGACCGGCCAGGGTCAGAGACCCAGTACTTC. Translating gives CSVDRPGSETQYF. This chain links TRBV29-1 with TRBJ2-5; possible D gene TRBD1, 5 bases. The CDR3 contains 13 residues. Trimming removed 3 bases from V and 4 bases from J, with 12 bases in between. Germline-derived CDR1 and CDR2 are SQVTM and ANQGSEA.